The TCR beta chain under discussion was sequenced for a study of identical twins. Overall study findings and caveats: Less excess twin sharing appeared in beta out-of-frame sequences. Those out-of-frame alpha sequences shared by twins showed an excess of low generation probability.

This CDR3 comprises 17 residues. V lost 2 bases and J lost 5; bases outside the gene matches: 11. The germline V gene has CDR1 SGHVS and CDR2 FNYEAQ. This clonotype occurred a few times. Its specificity is unknown. Through template switching, a universal primer site was introduced, and the cDNA contained unique molecular identifiers. TCRdb called the 5' RACE reads again in MiXCR, with one record for every CDR3 protein. The sample shows over 250,000 distinct CDR3 sequences, roughly 9% of them seen only once. These records were also assigned to another study, of yellow fever vaccine responses in identical twins.

This receptor was obtained from a young woman in good health. The sequencing sample was made of CD8+ T cells sorted from blood. V is TRBV7-6 and J is TRBJ2-1; TRBD2 matches at 8 bases. The CDR3 bases are TGTGCCAGCAGCTTAATGGGACTAGGGACGCGCAACAATGAGCAGTTCTTC. Its translation is CASSLMGLGTRNNEQFF.